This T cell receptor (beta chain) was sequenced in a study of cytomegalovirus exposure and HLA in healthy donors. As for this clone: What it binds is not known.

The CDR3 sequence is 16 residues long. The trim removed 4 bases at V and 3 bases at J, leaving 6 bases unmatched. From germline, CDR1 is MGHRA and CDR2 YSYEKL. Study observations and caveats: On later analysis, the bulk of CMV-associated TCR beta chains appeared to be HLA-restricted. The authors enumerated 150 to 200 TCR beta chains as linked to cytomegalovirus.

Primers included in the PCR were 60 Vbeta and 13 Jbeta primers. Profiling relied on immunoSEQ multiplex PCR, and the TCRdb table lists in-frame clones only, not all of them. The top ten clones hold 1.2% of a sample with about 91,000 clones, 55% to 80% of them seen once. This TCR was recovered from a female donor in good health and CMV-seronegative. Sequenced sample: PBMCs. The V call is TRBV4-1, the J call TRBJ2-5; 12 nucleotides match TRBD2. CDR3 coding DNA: TGCGCCAGCAGCCTGTGGACTAGCGGGGAGAAAGAGACCCAGTACTTC. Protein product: CASSLWTSGEKETQYF.